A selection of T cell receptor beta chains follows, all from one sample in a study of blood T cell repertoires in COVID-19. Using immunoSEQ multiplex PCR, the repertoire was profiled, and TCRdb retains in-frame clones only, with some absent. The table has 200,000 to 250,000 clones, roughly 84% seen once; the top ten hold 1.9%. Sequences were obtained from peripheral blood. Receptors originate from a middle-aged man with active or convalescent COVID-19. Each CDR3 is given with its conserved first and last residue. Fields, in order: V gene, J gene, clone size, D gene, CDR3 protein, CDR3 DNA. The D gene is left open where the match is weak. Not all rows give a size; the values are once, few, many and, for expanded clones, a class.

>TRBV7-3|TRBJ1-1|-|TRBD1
CASSWDRNTEAFF
TGTGCCAGCAGCTGGGACAGGAACACTGAAGCTTTCTTT
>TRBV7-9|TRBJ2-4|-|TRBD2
CASSPTSGAQNIQYF
TGTGCCAGCAGCCCTACTAGCGGGGCTCAAAACATTCAGTACTTC
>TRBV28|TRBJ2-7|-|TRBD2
CASIQAGGLAGNSYEQYF
TGTGCCAGCATCCAGGCCGGCGGACTAGCGGGGAACTCCTACGAGCAGTACTTC
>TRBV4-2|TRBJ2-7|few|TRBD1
CASSQEPQGATYEQYF
TGTGCCAGCAGCCAGGAACCACAGGGGGCGACCTACGAGCAGTACTTC
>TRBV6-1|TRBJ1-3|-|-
CASSVLGGAGGNTIYF
TGTGCCAGCAGTGTCCTCGGGGGGGCCGGAGGAAACACCATATATTTT
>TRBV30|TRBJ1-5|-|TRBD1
CAWSFDRDQPQHF
TGTGCCTGGAGTTTCGACAGGGACCAGCCCCAGCATTTT
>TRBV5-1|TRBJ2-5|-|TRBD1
CASSLAATGGVETQYF
TGCGCCAGCAGCTTGGCCGCGACAGGGGGTGTGGAGACCCAGTACTTC
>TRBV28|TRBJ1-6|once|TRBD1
CASSTTPTGHSPLHF
TGTGCCAGCAGTACGACCCCGACAGGGCATTCACCCCTCCACTTT
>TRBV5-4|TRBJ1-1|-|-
CASSYRGGNTEAFF
TGTGCCAGCAGCTATCGGGGGGGGAACACTGAAGCTTTCTTT
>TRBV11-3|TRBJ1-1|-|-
CASSLANGAEAFF
TGTGCCAGCAGCTTAGCAAACGGGGCTGAAGCTTTCTTT
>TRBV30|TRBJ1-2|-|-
CAWSVGGAYGYTF
TGTGCCTGGAGTGTAGGAGGGGCGTATGGCTACACCTTC
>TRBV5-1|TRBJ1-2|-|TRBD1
CASSITSTGFDGYTF
TGCGCCAGCAGCATAACCTCGACAGGGTTTGATGGCTACACCTTC
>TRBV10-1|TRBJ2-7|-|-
CASSESGQGYPLEQYF
TGCGCCAGCAGTGAGTCAGGGCAGGGGTACCCTCTCGAGCAGTACTTC
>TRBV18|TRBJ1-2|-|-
CASSPGSPGGYTF
TGTGCCAGCTCACCCGGGAGCCCGGGAGGCTACACCTTC
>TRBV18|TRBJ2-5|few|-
CASSPGAGEETQYF
TGTGCCAGCTCACCCGGGGCAGGGGAGGAGACCCAGTACTTC
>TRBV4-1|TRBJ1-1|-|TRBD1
CASSQAGGLSMGTEAFF
TGCGCCAGCAGCCAAGCAGGGGGCCTGTCAATGGGTACTGAAGCTTTCTTT
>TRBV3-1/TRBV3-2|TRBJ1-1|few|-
CASSQGLTNTEAFF
TGTGCCAGCAGCCAAGGGCTCACGAACACTGAAGCTTTCTTT
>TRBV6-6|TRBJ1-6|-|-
CASRTPEDSPLHF
TGTGCCAGCAGGACACCTGAAGATTCACCCCTCCACTTT
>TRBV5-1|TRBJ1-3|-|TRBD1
CASSLSTGHYENTIYF
TGCGCCAGCAGCCTCTCGACAGGGCACTACGAAAACACCATATATTTT
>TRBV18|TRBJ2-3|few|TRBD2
CASSPSGGTDTQYF
TGTGCCAGCTCACCAAGCGGGGGCACAGATACGCAGTATTTT
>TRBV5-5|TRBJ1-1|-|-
CASSLWGETEAFF
TGTGCCAGCAGCTTGTGGGGCGAAACTGAAGCTTTCTTT
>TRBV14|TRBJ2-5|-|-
CASSQGLTQSGETQYF
TGTGCCAGCAGCCAGGGACTGACTCAATCGGGGGAGACCCAGTACTTC
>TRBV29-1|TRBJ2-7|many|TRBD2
CSVEGTSGRATYEQYF
TGCAGCGTTGAGGGGACTAGCGGGAGGGCCACCTACGAGCAGTACTTC
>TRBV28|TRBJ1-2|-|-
CASSPGGLEVGYTF
TGTGCCAGCAGTCCCGGGGGGCTAGAAGTTGGCTACACCTTC
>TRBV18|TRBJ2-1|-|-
CASSPRQVGQFF
TGTGCCAGCTCCCCGAGACAGGTCGGGCAGTTCTTC
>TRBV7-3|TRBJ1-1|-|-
CASSQGQMNTEAFF
TGTGCCAGCAGCCAAGGACAAATGAACACTGAAGCTTTCTTT